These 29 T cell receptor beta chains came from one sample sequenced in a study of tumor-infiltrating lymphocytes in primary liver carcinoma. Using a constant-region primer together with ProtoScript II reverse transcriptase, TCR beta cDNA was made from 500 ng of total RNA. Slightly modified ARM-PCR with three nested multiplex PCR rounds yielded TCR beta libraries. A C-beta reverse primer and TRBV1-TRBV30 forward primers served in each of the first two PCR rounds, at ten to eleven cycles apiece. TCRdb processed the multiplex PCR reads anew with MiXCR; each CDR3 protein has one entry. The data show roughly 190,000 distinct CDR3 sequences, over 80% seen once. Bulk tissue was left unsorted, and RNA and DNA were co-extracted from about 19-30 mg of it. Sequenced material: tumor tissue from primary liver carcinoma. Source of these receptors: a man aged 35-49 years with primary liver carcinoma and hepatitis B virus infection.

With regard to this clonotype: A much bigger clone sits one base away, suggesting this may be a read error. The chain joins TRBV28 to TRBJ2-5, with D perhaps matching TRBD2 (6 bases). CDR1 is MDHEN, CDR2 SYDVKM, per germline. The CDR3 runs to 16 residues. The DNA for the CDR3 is TGTGCCAACAGTTTCGGGGGACGTCCGAGGGGAGAGACCCAGTACTTC. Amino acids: CANSFGGRPRGETQYF.

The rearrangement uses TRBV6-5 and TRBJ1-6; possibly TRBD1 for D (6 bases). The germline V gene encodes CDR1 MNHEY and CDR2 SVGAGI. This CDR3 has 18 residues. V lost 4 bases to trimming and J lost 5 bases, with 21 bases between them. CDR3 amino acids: CASSCAVPGEGHNSPLHF. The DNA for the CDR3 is TGTGCCAGCAGTTGCGCAGTTCCAGGGGAAGGGCATAATTCACCCCTCCACTTT.

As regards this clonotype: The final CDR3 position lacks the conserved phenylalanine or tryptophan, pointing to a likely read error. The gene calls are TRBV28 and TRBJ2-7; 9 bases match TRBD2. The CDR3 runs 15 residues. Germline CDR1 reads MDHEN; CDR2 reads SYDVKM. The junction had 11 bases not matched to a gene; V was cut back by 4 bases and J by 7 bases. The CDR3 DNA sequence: TGTGCCAGCAGTTCGGGACTAGCAGGAGTGAGTGAGCAGTACTTA. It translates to CASSSGLAGVSEQYL.

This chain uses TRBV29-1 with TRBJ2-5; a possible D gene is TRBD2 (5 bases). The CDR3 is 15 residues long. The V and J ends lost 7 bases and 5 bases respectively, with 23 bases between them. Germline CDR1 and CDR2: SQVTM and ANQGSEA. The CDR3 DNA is TGCAGCGACGAGTCCGCGGCGGGTAGATCGGAGACCCAGTACTTC. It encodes CSDESAAGRSETQYF.

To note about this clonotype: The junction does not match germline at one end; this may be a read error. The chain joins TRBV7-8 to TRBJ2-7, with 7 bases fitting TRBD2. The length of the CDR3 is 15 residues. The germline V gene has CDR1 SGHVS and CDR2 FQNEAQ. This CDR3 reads CASTVVAGSRGEQYF. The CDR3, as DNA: TGTGCCAGCACCGTAGTCGCGGGGAGCCGGGGGGAGCAATACTTC.

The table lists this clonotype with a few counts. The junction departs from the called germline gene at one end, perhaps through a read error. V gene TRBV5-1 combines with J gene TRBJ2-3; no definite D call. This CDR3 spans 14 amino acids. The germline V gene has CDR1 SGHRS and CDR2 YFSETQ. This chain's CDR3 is CASSMDAARDTHYF. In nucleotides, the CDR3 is TGCGCCAGTAGCATGGACGCAGCGAGAGATACGCATTATTTT.

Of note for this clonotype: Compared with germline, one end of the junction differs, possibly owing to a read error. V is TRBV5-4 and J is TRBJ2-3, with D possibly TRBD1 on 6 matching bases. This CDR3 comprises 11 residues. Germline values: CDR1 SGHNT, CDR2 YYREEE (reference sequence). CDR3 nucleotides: TGTGTCAGCAGGCAGAACGAAAGGACAGAATTT. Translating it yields CVSRQNERTEF.

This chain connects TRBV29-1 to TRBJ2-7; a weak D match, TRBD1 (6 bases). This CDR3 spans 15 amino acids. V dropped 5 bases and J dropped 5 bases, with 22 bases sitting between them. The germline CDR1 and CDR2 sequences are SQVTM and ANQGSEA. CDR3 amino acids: CSVKEWDMGVDEQYF. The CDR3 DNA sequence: TGCAGCGTTAAGGAATGGGACATGGGAGTAGACGAGCAGTACTTC.

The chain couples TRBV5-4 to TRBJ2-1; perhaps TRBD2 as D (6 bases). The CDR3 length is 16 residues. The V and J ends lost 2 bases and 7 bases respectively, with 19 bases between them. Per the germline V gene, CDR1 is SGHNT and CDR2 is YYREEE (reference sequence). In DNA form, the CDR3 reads TGTGCCAGCAGCTTAATTTCTAGCGAGGGAAGAAATGAGCAGTTCTTC. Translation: CASSLISSEGRNEQFF.

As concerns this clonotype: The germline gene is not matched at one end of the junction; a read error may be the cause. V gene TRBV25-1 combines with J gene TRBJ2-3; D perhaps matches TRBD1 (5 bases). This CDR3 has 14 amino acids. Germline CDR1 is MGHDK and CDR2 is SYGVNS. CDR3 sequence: CASSERGLTETQYF. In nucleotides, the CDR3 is TGTGCCAGCAGTGAAAGGGGTTTAACAGAAACGCAGTATTTT.

CDR3 amino acids: CASSAWSTGELFF. For the CDR3, the DNA is TGTGCCAGCAGTGCGTGGTCCACCGGGGAGCTGTTTTTT. The chain has TRBV6-1 and TRBJ2-2; D not resolved. This CDR3 is built from 13 residues. V lost 4 bases and J 4 bases, leaving 7 bases between the germline ends. The V gene's germline CDR1 is MNHNS and CDR2 SASEGT.

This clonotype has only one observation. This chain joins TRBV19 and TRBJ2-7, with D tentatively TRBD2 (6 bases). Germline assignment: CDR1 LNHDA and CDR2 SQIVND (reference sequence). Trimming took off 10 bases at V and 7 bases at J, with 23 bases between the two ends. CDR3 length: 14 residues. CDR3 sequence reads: CATSGTPRAKEQYF. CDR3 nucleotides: TGTGCCACCTCTGGGACTCCCCGGGCCAAGGAGCAGTACTTC. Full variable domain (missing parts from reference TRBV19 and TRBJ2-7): DGGITQSPKYLFRKEGQNVTLSCEQNLNHDAMYWYRQDPGQGLRLIYYSQIVNDFQKGDIAEGYSVSREKKESFPLTVTSAQKNPTAFYLCATSGTPRAKEQYFGPGTRLTVT.

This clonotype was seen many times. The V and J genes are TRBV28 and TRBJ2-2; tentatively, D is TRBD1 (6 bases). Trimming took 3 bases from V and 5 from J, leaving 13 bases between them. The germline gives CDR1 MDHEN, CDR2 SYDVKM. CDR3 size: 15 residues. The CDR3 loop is CASSLYRVGTGELFF. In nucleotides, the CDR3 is TGTGCCAGCAGTTTGTACAGGGTCGGTACCGGGGAGCTGTTTTTT.

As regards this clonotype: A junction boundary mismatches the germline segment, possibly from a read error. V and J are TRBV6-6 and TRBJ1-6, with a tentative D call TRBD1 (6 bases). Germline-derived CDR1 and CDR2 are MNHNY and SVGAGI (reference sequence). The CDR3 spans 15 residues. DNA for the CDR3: TGTGCCAGCAGTCTCGGTACAGGGCGCAATTCACCCATCCACTTT. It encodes CASSLGTGRNSPIHF.

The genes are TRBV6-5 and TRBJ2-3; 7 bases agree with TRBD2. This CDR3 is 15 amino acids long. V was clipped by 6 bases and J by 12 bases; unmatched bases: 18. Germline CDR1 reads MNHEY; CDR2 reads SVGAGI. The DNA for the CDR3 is TGTGCCAGCAGAACAGAAGCGGGGAGGTTGGATATACAGTATTTT. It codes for CASRTEAGRLDIQYF.

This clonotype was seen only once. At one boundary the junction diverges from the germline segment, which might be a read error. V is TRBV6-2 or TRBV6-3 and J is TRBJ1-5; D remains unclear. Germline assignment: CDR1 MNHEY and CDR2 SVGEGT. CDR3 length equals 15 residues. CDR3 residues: CASTPVPMINQPQHF. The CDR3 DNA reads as TGTGCCAGCACCCCGGTCCCCATGATCAATCAACCCCAGCATTTT.

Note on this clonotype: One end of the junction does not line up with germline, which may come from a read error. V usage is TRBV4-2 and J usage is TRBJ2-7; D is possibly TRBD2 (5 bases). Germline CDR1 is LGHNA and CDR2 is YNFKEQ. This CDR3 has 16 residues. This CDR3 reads CASSQETDSKGYEQYF. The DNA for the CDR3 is TGTGCCAGCAGCCAAGAAACGGACTCAAAAGGCTATGAGCAATACTTC.

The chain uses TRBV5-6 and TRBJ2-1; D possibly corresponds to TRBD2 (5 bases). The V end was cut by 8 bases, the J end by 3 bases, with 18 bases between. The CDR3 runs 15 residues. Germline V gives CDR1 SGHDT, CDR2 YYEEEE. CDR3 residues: CASSLKWEYYNEQFF. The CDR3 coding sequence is TGTGCCAGTAGTTTGAAGTGGGAGTACTACAATGAGCAGTTCTTC.

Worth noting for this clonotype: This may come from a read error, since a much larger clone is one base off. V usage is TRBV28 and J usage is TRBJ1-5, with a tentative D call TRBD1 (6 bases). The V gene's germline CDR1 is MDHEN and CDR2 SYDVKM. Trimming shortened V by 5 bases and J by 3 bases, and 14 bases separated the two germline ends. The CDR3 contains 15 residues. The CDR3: CASSTGTLHNQPQHF. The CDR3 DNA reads TGTGCCAGCAGTACCGGGACACTACACAATCAGCCCCAGCATTTT.

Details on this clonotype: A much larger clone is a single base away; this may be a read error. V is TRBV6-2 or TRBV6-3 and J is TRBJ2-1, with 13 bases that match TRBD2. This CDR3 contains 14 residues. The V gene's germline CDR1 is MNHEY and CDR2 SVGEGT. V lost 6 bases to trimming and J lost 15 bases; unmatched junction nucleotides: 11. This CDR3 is CASSTGTSGMAVFF. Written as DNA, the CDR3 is TGTGCCAGCAGCACCGGGACTAGCGGGATGGCCGTGTTCTTC.

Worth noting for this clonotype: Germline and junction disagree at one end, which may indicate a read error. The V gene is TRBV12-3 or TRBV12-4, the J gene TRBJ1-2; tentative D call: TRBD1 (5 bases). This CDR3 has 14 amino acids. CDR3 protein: CDSSLQWGNYDYTF. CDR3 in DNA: TGTGACAGCAGTTTACAGTGGGGGAACTATGACTACACTTTC.

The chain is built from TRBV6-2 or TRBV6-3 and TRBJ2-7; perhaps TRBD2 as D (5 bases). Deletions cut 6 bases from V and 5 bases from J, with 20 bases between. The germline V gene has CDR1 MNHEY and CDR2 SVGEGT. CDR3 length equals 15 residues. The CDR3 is CASSTPTNGGHEQYF. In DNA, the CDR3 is TGTGCCAGCAGCACTCCGACTAACGGAGGACACGAGCAGTACTTC.

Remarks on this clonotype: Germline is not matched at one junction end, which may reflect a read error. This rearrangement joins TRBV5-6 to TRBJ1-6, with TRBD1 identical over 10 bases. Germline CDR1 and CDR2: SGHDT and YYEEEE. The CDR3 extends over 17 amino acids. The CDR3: CASGSLTGTGVDSPLHF. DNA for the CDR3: TGTGCCAGCGGCTCCCTAACCGGGACAGGGGTTGATTCACCTCTCCACTTT. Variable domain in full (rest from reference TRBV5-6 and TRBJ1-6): DAGVTQSPTHLIKTRGQQVTLRCSPKSGHDTVSWYQQALGQGPQFIFQYYEEEERQRGNFPDRFSGHQFPNYSSELNVNALLLGDSALYLCASGSLTGTGVDSPLHFGNGTRLTVT.

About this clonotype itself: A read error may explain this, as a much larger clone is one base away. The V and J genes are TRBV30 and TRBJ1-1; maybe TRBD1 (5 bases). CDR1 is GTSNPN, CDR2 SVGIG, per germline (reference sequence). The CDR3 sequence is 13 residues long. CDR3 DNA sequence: TGTGTCTGGAGTGGAAGGGGAGGGACTGAAGCTTTCTTT. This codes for CVWSGRGGTEAFF.

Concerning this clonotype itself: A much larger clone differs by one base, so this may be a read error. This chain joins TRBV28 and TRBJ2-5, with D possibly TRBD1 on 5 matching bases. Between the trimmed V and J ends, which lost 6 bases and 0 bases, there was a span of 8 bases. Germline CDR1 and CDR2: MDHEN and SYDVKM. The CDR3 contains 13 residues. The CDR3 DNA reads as TGTGCCAGCAGCAGGGCGAACCAAGAGACCCAGTACTTC. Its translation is CASSRANQETQYF. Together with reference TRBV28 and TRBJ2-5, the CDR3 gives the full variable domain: DVKVTQSSRYLVKRTGEKVFLECVQDMDHENMFWYRQDPGLGLRLIYFSYDVKMKEKGDIPEGYSVSREKKERFSLILESASTNQTSMYLCASSRANQETQYFGPGTRLLVL.

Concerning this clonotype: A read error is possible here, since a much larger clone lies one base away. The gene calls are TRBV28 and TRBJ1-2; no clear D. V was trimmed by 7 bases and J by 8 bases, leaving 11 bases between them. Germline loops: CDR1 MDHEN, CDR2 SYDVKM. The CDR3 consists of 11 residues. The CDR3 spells CASNTTPGYTF. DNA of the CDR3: TGTGCCAGCAACACTACTCCGGGCTACACCTTC.

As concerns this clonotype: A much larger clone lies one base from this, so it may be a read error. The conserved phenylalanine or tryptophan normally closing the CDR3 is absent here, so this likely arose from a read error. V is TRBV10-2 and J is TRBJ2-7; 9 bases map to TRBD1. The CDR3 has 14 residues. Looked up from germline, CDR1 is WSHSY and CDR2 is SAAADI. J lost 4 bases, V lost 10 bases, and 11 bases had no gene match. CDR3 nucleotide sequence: TGCGCCATCACCGAGACAGGGGGAGGATACGAGCAGTACCTC. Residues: CAITETGGGYEQYL.

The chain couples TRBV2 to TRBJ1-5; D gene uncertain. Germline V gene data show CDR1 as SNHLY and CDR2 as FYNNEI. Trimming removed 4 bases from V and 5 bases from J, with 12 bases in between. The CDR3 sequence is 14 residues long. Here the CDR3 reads CASSGALGDQPQHF. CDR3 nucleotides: TGTGCCAGCAGTGGGGCGTTAGGAGATCAGCCCCAGCATTTT. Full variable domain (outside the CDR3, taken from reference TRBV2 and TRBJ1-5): EPEVTQTPSHQVTQMGQEVILRCVPISNHLYFYWYRQILGQKVEFLVSFYNNEISEKSEIFDDQFSVERPDGSNFTLKIRSTKLEDSAMYFCASSGALGDQPQHFGDGTRLSIL.

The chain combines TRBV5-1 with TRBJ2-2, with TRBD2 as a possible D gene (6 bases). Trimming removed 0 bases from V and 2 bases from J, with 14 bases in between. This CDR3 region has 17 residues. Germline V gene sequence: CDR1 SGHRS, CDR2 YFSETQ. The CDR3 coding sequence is TGCGCCAGCAGCTTGGAGACTAGGAGGAGAAACACCGGGGAGCTGTTTTTT. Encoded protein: CASSLETRRRNTGELFF.